The rows below give T cell receptor beta chains drawn from one sample of a study of T cell repertoires in ileal Crohn's disease. Only in-frame clones appear in the TCRdb table, and some are missing; sequencing was by immunoSEQ multiplex PCR. Seen here are some 17,000 clones, more than 75% observed once, and the top ten hold over 3.5%. The sample taken for sequencing was ileal tissue. The receptors come from an adult with Crohn's disease. The CDR3 runs from the conserved cysteine through the conserved F or W. D genes are given only for firm matches. Where a row states a size, it is once, few, many or the class of an expanded clone; other rows omit it.

J gene,D gene,V gene,clone size,CDR3 protein,CDR3 DNA
TRBJ2-1,TRBD2,TRBV2,.,CASRVGLAGYNEQFF,TGTGCCAGCAGGGTAGGACTAGCGGGGTACAATGAGCAGTTCTTC
TRBJ1-2,.,TRBV2,few,CASSPERVGSYGYTF,TGTGCCAGCAGCCCCGAGAGGGTAGGATCCTATGGCTACACCTTC
TRBJ2-2,TRBD1,TRBV7-8,medium-sized,CASSTGATGELFF,TGTGCCAGCAGCACAGGGGCCACCGGGGAGCTGTTTTTT
TRBJ2-2,TRBD2,TRBV6-5,.,CASRGLGTGELFF,TGTGCCAGCAGGGGACTAGGCACCGGGGAGCTGTTTTTT
TRBJ2-1,.,TRBV28,few,CASSLYGEQFF,TGTGCCAGCAGTTTGTACGGTGAGCAGTTCTTC
TRBJ2-1,.,TRBV7-9,.,CASSLAGEQFF,TGTGCCAGCAGCTTAGCGGGCGAGCAGTTCTTC
TRBJ2-2,.,TRBV27,medium-sized,CASSYTGNTGELFF,TGTGCCAGCAGTTACACTGGGAACACCGGGGAGCTGTTTTTT
TRBJ2-7,TRBD1,TRBV7-2,.,CASSLGGQGFHEQYF,TGTGCCAGCAGCTTAGGTGGACAGGGGTTCCACGAGCAGTACTTC
TRBJ2-7,TRBD1,TRBV7-8,.,CASSLGGGNEQYF,TGTGCCAGCAGCTTAGGAGGGGGCAACGAGCAGTACTTC
TRBJ2-7,TRBD2,TRBV10-3,.,CAIRSGLAGIYEQYF,TGTGCCATCAGATCAGGACTAGCGGGGATCTACGAGCAGTACTTC
TRBJ2-5,.,TRBV11-2,.,CASSLRGAQETQYF,TGTGCCAGCAGCTTAAGGGGGGCCCAAGAGACCCAGTACTTC
TRBJ2-7,.,TRBV6-1,.,CASSGTVYEQYF,TGTGCCAGCTCCGGGACCGTTTACGAGCAGTACTTC
TRBJ2-1,.,TRBV27,.,CASSLGRANEQFF,TGTGCCAGCAGTCTAGGGAGAGCCAATGAGCAGTTCTTC
TRBJ2-3,.,TRBV5-4,.,CASSLLVSEAGDTQYF,TGTGCCAGCAGCTTGCTGGTTTCGGAAGCCGGAGATACGCAGTATTTT
TRBJ2-5,.,TRBV6-5,.,CASRPRGWETQYF,TGTGCCAGCAGGCCTCGCGGGTGGGAGACCCAGTACTTC
TRBJ1-2,.,TRBV19,medium-sized,CASRPTTEVLIYGYTF,TGTGCCAGTAGGCCGACGACAGAAGTATTGATCTATGGCTACACCTTC
TRBJ2-3,TRBD2,TRBV15,.,CATSRDSGGADTQYF,TGTGCCACCAGCAGAGATAGCGGGGGGGCAGATACGCAGTATTTT
TRBJ2-5,.,TRBV19,once,CASSMVGGETQYF,TGTGCCAGTAGTATGGTCGGGGGAGAGACCCAGTACTTC
TRBJ2-7,TRBD1,TRBV29-1,.,CSVGDRRTYEQYF,TGCAGCGTCGGGGACAGGCGAACCTACGAGCAGTACTTC
TRBJ2-7,TRBD1,TRBV7-2,.,CASSGRTGAYEQYF,TGTGCCAGCAGCGGGAGGACAGGGGCCTACGAGCAGTACTTC
TRBJ2-4,TRBD1,TRBV5-4,.,CASSSGTGGSKNIQYF,TGTGCCAGCAGTAGCGGGACAGGGGGAAGCAAAAACATTCAGTACTTC
TRBJ1-5,TRBD1,TRBV28,.,CASSPGQGDQPQHF,TGTGCCAGCAGTCCTGGACAGGGGGATCAGCCCCAGCATTTT
TRBJ2-3,.,TRBV7-2,.,CASSRLALDTQYF,TGTGCCAGCAGCCGGCTAGCGTTAGATACGCAGTATTTT
TRBJ1-5,.,TRBV2,.,CASTLAESNQPQHF,TGTGCCAGCACCCTGGCCGAGAGCAATCAGCCCCAGCATTTT
TRBJ2-3,TRBD2,TRBV27,medium-sized,CASNSGTSGTDTQYF,TGTGCCAGCAATTCTGGGACTAGCGGCACAGATACGCAGTATTTT
TRBJ2-5,TRBD1,TRBV13,once,CASSSTGQGATQYF,TGTGCCAGCAGCTCCACGGGACAGGGGGCGACCCAGTACTTC
TRBJ1-1,TRBD1,TRBV28,medium-sized,CASRTGGLNTEAFF,TGTGCCAGCAGGACAGGGGGCCTGAACACTGAAGCTTTCTTT
TRBJ2-7,TRBD2,TRBV7-9,.,CASSASPGGEQYF,TGTGCCAGCAGCGCATCCCCGGGGGGCGAGCAGTACTTC
TRBJ2-5,.,TRBV18,.,CASSLDTQETQYF,TGTGCCAGCTCACTTGACACGCAAGAGACCCAGTACTTC
TRBJ2-7,.,TRBV2,.,CASSYILTSYEQYF,TGTGCCAGCAGTTACATCCTGACCTCCTACGAGCAGTACTTC
TRBJ1-3,.,TRBV4-1,.,CASSQEPTLGNTIYF,TGCGCCAGCAGCCAAGAGCCGACACTGGGAAACACCATATATTTT
TRBJ1-4,TRBD1,TRBV27,.,CASSPADRVGEKLFF,TGTGCCAGCAGTCCCGCGGACAGGGTTGGTGAAAAACTGTTTTTT
TRBJ1-4,TRBD1,TRBV7-2,medium-sized,CASSFERTGGEKLFF,TGTGCCAGCAGCTTTGAAAGGACAGGGGGAGAAAAACTGTTTTTT
TRBJ2-1,.,TRBV12-5,.,CASGWTLSYNEQFF,TGTGCTAGTGGTTGGACTTTATCGTACAATGAGCAGTTCTTC
TRBJ2-7,TRBD1,TRBV19,.,CASSRDRGEQYF,TGTGCCAGTAGTCGGGACAGGGGCGAGCAGTACTTC
TRBJ2-2,.,TRBV6-5,.,CASISNTGELFF,TGTGCCAGCATCAGTAACACCGGGGAGCTGTTTTTT
TRBJ1-5,TRBD1,TRBV29-1,.,CSVGQGRDQPQHF,TGCAGCGTTGGACAGGGTCGGGATCAGCCCCAGCATTTT
TRBJ2-7,TRBD1,TRBV14,.,CASSQVQGSGTAYEQYF,TGTGCCAGCAGCCAAGTACAGGGATCGGGGACAGCCTACGAGCAGTACTTC
TRBJ1-2,.,TRBV4-2,.,CASSLRGDDGYTF,TGTGCCAGCAGCCTAAGAGGGGACGATGGCTACACCTTC
TRBJ2-7,.,TRBV7-2,medium-sized,CASSPVWGEQYF,TGTGCCAGCAGCCCGGTCTGGGGGGAGCAGTACTTC
TRBJ2-1,.,TRBV6-4,.,CASSAARENEQFF,TGTGCCAGCAGTGCGGCCAGGGAAAATGAGCAGTTCTTC
TRBJ1-1,.,TRBV18,.,CASSPSEALNTEAFF,TGTGCCAGCTCACCTAGTGAGGCCCTGAACACTGAAGCTTTCTTT
TRBJ2-3,TRBD2,TRBV5-4,once,CASSTRTSAGGDTQYF,TGTGCCAGCAGCACCCGGACTAGCGCGGGGGGGGATACGCAGTATTTT
TRBJ2-1,.,TRBV11-2,.,CAVRRDLKYNEQFF,TGTGCCGTCCGCAGGGACCTTAAATACAATGAGCAGTTCTTC
TRBJ2-3,.,TRBV7-9,.,CASSWTADTQYF,TGTGCCAGCAGCTGGACTGCAGATACGCAGTATTTT
TRBJ2-2,.,TRBV7-2,.,CASSLLAQGNTGELFF,TGTGCCAGCAGCTTACTGGCCCAGGGAAACACCGGGGAGCTGTTTTTT
TRBJ2-7,.,TRBV12-5,.,CASGLQGPYEQYF,TGTGCTAGTGGTTTGCAGGGTCCCTACGAGCAGTACTTC
TRBJ1-1,TRBD1,TRBV5-4,.,CASSFWTGLNTEAFF,TGTGCCAGCAGCTTCTGGACAGGCCTGAACACTGAAGCTTTCTTT